The 9 T cell receptor beta chains below come from one sample, sequenced in a study of shared clonotypes between healthy human individuals. As defined, naive CD8 cells were CD45RO-negative and positively selected for CCR7, with terminally differentiated effector memory CD45RA+ cells excluded. Clones were sequenced by immunoSEQ multiplex PCR, and TCRdb holds only the in-frame ones, with some missing. The sample shows 1.5 million to 2.5 million clones, over 85% of them seen only once. The material sequenced was naive CD8+ T cells sorted from blood. The source of these receptors is a man aged 18 to 30 in good health.

The V call is TRBV27, the J call TRBJ2-7; 7 bases align to TRBD1. This CDR3 comprises 14 residues. Losses at the gene ends were 6 bases for V and 4 bases for J; bases not matched to a gene: 9. Germline lookup yields CDR1 MNHEY and CDR2 SMNVEV (reference sequence). CDR3 residues: CASSPSGGRYEQYF. CDR3 in DNA: TGTGCCAGCAGCCCCTCAGGGGGTCGGTACGAGCAGTACTTC.

The rearrangement links TRBV6-5 to TRBJ2-3; 8 nucleotides line up with TRBD2. The V segment lost 7 bases and the J segment 2 bases; nucleotides outside the gene matches: 8. The CDR3 consists of 15 residues. CDR1 and CDR2 (germline): MNHEY, SVGAGI. The CDR3, as DNA: TGTGCCAGCAAGCTCGGGAGGGGCCCCACAGATACGCAGTATTTT. Translating it yields CASKLGRGPTDTQYF.

The chain has TRBV7-9 and TRBJ1-1, with no clear D. Between the trimmed V and J ends, which lost 0 bases and 2 bases, there was a span of 7 bases. In germline, CDR1 is SEHNR, CDR2 FQNEAQ (reference sequence). The CDR3 is 14 residues long. The CDR3 nucleotides read TGTGCCAGCAGCTTAGCGCGGGGAAACACTGAAGCTTTCTTT. Encoded protein: CASSLARGNTEAFF.

The chain has TRBV6-5 and TRBJ2-6; D is unclear. This CDR3 comprises 13 residues. V dropped 5 bases and J dropped 4 bases, with 6 bases sitting between them. Per germline, CDR1 MNHEY and CDR2 SVGAGI. As DNA, the CDR3 is TGTGCCAGCAGTATGTCCGGGGCCAACGTCCTGACTTTC. Protein product: CASSMSGANVLTF.

In regard to this clone: This specimen includes other DNA sequences encoding the same CDR3. The CDR3 reads CASSLTGSNEKLFF. CDR3 nucleotide sequence: TGTGCCAGCAGTCTGACAGGTTCTAATGAAAAACTGTTTTTT. V and J are TRBV27 and TRBJ1-4, with a possible D match to TRBD1 (6 bases). Germline V CDR1 and CDR2: MNHEY, SMNVEV (reference sequence). The CDR3 spans 14 residues. V shed 5 bases and J shed 3 bases, with 10 bases lying between them.

V is TRBV5-6 and J is TRBJ2-4; 9 bases match TRBD1. Trimming took 3 bases from V and 6 from J; bases not matched to a gene: 7. The CDR3 spans 15 residues. CDR1 is SGHDT, CDR2 YYEEEE, per germline. CDR3 in DNA: TGTGCCAGCAGCTCAGACGGACAGGGGATAAACATTCAGTACTTC. It encodes CASSSDGQGINIQYF.

This chain connects TRBV5-8 to TRBJ2-6, with D hard to call. V was trimmed by 0 bases and J by 4 bases, leaving 5 bases between them. Germline V gives CDR1 SGHTS, CDR2 YDEGEE. There are 14 residues in the CDR3. In DNA, the CDR3 is TGTGCCAGCAGCTTGGGTCTAGGGGCCAACGTCCTGACTTTC. As protein: CASSLGLGANVLTF.

The chain employs TRBV5-4 and TRBJ2-1; D gene ambiguous. Germline V gene sequence: CDR1 SGHNT, CDR2 YYREEE (reference sequence). This CDR3 comprises 11 residues. V lost 4 bases, J lost 4 bases, and 3 bases lay in between. The CDR3 DNA reads TGTGCCAGCAGCACGTACAATGAGCAGTTCTTC. It translates to CASSTYNEQFF.

The gene calls are TRBV19 and TRBJ2-5, with 7 bases lining up with TRBD1. This CDR3 is built from 15 residues. Germline CDR1 and CDR2: LNHDA and SQIVND (reference sequence). V shed 4 bases and J 3 bases; nucleotides not matched to a gene: 8. The CDR3 DNA reads as TGTGCCAGTAGTAACTATCGACAGGGCGAAGAGACCCAGTACTTC. This sequence encodes CASSNYRQGEETQYF.